This T cell receptor beta chain was observed in a study of blood T cell repertoires in COVID-19. J gave up 6 bases and V 1 base, and 4 bases lay outside the gene matches. This CDR3 is 14 amino acids long. Germline loops: CDR1 SGHVS, CDR2 FQNEAQ. Original analysis: Counts of nucleated cells, estimated from reference gene primer amplification, were obtained. TCRdb's copy holds only in-frame clones and misses some; the assay was immunoSEQ multiplex PCR. The DNA gave D and trimming, while V, J and clone size come from that table. This sample has tens of thousands of clones, with about 70% found just once. This clone occurred once.

Sequencing used peripheral blood. The V gene is TRBV7-8, the J gene TRBJ2-3; 7 nucleotides match TRBD2. This sequence originates from an older woman with acute or convalescent COVID-19. The CDR3 coding sequence is TGTGCCAGCAGCTTAGTTGCGGGGGTTGATACGCAGTATTTT. It translates to CASSLVAGVDTQYF.